This entry lists 24 T cell receptor beta chains sequenced from one sample in a study of T cell responses to AZD1222 COVID-19 vaccine. Repertoires were generated with immunoSEQ multiplex PCR, while TCRdb's copy carries only in-frame clones and drops some. This table holds roughly 80,000 clones, just over 90% found once. Here the sequenced sample was peripheral blood, taken on day 0 of MenACWY control vaccination. These TCRs come from an adult in good health.

The rearrangement uses TRBV12-3 or TRBV12-4 and TRBJ1-1; D unclear. CDR3 size: 13 residues. Trimming removed 3 bases from V and 1 base from J, with 6 bases in between. CDR3 bases: TGTGCCAGCAGTTTCGCGCAGAACACTGAAGCTTTCTTT. It codes for CASSFAQNTEAFF.

This clone was observed a single time. CDR3 nucleotide sequence: TGTGCCAGTAGTGCGGCTGGGGGCGAGGGTCAGCCCCAGCATTTT. This encodes CASSAAGGEGQPQHF. The rearrangement links TRBV19 to TRBJ1-5, with D perhaps TRBD1 (6 bases). Germline V CDR1 and CDR2: LNHDA, SQIVND (reference sequence). This CDR3 spans 15 amino acids. V was cut by 5 bases and J by 6 bases, with 17 bases left in between.

The V and J genes are TRBV12-3 or TRBV12-4 and TRBJ1-2; 9 nucleotides line up with TRBD1. The V segment lost 5 bases and the J segment 4 bases; nucleotides outside the gene matches: 2. The CDR3 sequence is 13 residues long. The DNA for the CDR3 is TGTGCCAGCAGTGGGACAGGGTTCTATGGCTACACCTTC. It translates to CASSGTGFYGYTF.

This clone occurred a few times. This chain joins TRBV4-3 and TRBJ2-3; D is perhaps TRBD2 (6 bases). This CDR3 is 16 amino acids long. The ends were cut back, 1 base at V and 1 base at J, with 12 bases in the middle. Germline assignment: CDR1 LGHNA and CDR2 YSLEER. The CDR3 loop reads CASSQGRAFGTDTQYF. CDR3 sequence (DNA): TGCGCCAGCAGCCAAGGGAGGGCGTTTGGCACAGATACGCAGTATTTT.

V usage is TRBV5-1 and J usage is TRBJ2-2; 8 bases fit TRBD2. The CDR3 consists of 15 residues. The V gene's germline CDR1 is SGHRS and CDR2 YFSETQ. V dropped 6 bases and J dropped 1; count of bases not matched to a gene: 5. CDR3 loop: CASTPGGWNTGELFF. DNA of the CDR3: TGCGCCAGCACCCCGGGGGGGTGGAACACCGGGGAGCTGTTTTTT. The complete variable domain, with remaining parts taken from reference TRBV5-1 and TRBJ2-2, reads KAGVTQTPRYLIKTRGQQVTLSCSPISGHRSVSWYQQTPGQGLQFLFEYFSETQRNKGNFPGRFSGRQFSNSRSEMNVSTLELGDSALYLCASTPGGWNTGELFFGEGSRLTVL.

The CDR3 here is CASTHPLQGSASGNTIYF. The CDR3 bases are TGTGCCAGCACCCACCCTTTACAGGGATCGGCTTCTGGAAACACCATATATTTT. The genes are TRBV2 and TRBJ1-3; the D gene is possibly TRBD1 (6 bases). Germline lookup yields CDR1 SNHLY and CDR2 FYNNEI. Trimming removed 7 bases from V and 1 base from J, with 23 bases in between. The CDR3 spans 18 residues.

The V and J genes are TRBV7-9 and TRBJ1-3; D is possibly TRBD1 (5 bases). Trimming removed 4 bases from V and 4 bases from J, with 5 bases in between. The CDR3 sequence is 12 residues long. Looked up from germline, CDR1 is SEHNR and CDR2 is FQNEAQ (reference sequence). CDR3 DNA sequence: TGTGCCAGCAGCTCAGGGGGAAACACCATATATTTT. It translates to CASSSGGNTIYF.

The J gene is TRBJ1-1, the V gene TRBV4-3, with D unresolved. The CDR3 runs 14 residues. V lost 2 bases to trimming and J lost 3 bases, with 10 bases between them. Germline CDR1 is LGHNA and CDR2 is YSLEER. The CDR3 DNA is TGCGCCAGCAGCCAATATGCAGGCCACACTGAAGCTTTCTTT. Amino acid sequence: CASSQYAGHTEAFF.

The V and J genes are TRBV4-1 and TRBJ2-1; no definite D call. The CDR3 is 15 residues long. CDR1 and CDR2 from the germline V gene are MGHRA and YSYEKL. The V and J ends lost 0 bases and 4 bases respectively, with 10 bases between them. The CDR3 here is CASSQDAATYNEQFF. In DNA form, the CDR3 reads TGCGCCAGCAGCCAAGATGCGGCAACTTACAATGAGCAGTTCTTC.

The V call is TRBV11-2, the J call TRBJ2-5, with 7 bases matching TRBD1. The CDR3 has 14 residues. After removal of 4 bases from V and 4 bases from J, the junction contained 6 bases not matched to a gene. Germline loops: CDR1 SGHAT, CDR2 FQNNGV. The CDR3 protein is CASSSGQFLETQYF. CDR3 bases: TGTGCCAGCAGCTCGGGACAGTTTTTAGAGACCCAGTACTTC.

CDR3 residues: CAWALGQNTEAFF. CDR3 bases: TGTGCCTGGGCTCTCGGACAGAACACTGAAGCTTTCTTT. J is TRBJ1-1 and V is TRBV30; a possible D gene is TRBD1 (5 bases). This CDR3 has 13 amino acids. The V end was cut by 5 bases, the J end by 1 base, with 11 bases between. In germline, CDR1 is GTSNPN, CDR2 SVGIG (reference sequence).

The CDR3 protein is CASRSYNEQFF. The CDR3 DNA reads TGTGCCAGCAGGTCCTACAATGAGCAGTTCTTC. This chain connects TRBV7-2 to TRBJ2-1; D is unclear. CDR3 size: 11 residues. Per germline, CDR1 SGHTA and CDR2 FQGNSA. V was shortened by 6 bases and J by 1 base, with 1 base between the two germline ends.

This chain joins TRBV6-6 and TRBJ2-2, with 9 bases lining up with TRBD2. This CDR3 is built from 18 residues. J lost 6 bases, V lost 5 bases, and 16 bases had no gene match. Germline loops: CDR1 MNHNY, CDR2 SVGAGI (reference sequence). CDR3 residues: CASSLLRAVAGESGELFF. Here the CDR3 DNA reads TGTGCCAGCAGTCTACTGAGGGCGGTAGCGGGAGAATCCGGGGAGCTGTTTTTT.

The CDR3 sequence is CASQQDGAAELGETQYF. The CDR3, as DNA: TGTGCCAGTCAACAGGACGGGGCTGCGGAGCTGGGAGAGACCCAGTACTTC. The chain uses TRBV21-1 and TRBJ2-5. TRBV21-1 is given as a pseudogene. CDR3 size: 17 residues.

This clone has a handful of counts. V gene TRBV4-1 combines with J gene TRBJ1-2; maybe TRBD1 (6 bases). V lost 3 bases and J 4 bases, leaving 12 bases between the germline ends. Germline V lookup: CDR1 MGHRA, CDR2 YSYEKL. The CDR3 runs to 14 residues. The CDR3 is CASSQTGQIYGYTF. CDR3 DNA: TGCGCCAGCAGCCAGACAGGACAAATCTATGGCTACACCTTC.

V usage is TRBV6-5 and J usage is TRBJ1-2; the match to TRBD1 covers 9 bases. Germline V lookup: CDR1 MNHEY, CDR2 SVGAGI. V was pared by 8 bases and J by 7 bases, with 14 bases of the junction left unmatched. The CDR3 sequence is 15 residues long. The DNA for the CDR3 is TGTGCCAGCGGAGAACCCGGGACAGGGCTATCTGGCTACACCTTC. Translation gives CASGEPGTGLSGYTF.

This rearrangement joins TRBV7-3 to TRBJ2-5; 8 nucleotides match TRBD1. Germline-derived CDR1 and CDR2 are SGHTA and FQGTGA. After removal of 1 base from V and 5 bases from J, the junction contained 6 bases not matched to a gene. CDR3 length: 15 residues. The CDR3 spells CASSLSGQGAETQYF. CDR3 nucleotide sequence: TGTGCCAGCAGCTTAAGCGGGCAGGGGGCTGAGACCCAGTACTTC.

The V gene is TRBV27, the J gene TRBJ2-1, with D unresolved. V lost 0 bases and J 0 bases, leaving 12 bases between the germline ends. Looked up from germline, CDR1 is MNHEY and CDR2 is SMNVEV (reference sequence). The CDR3 has 17 amino acids. CDR3: CASSLSIGVDSYNEQFF. The DNA for the CDR3 is TGTGCCAGCAGTTTATCGATTGGGGTCGACTCCTACAATGAGCAGTTCTTC.

The rearrangement links TRBV5-5 to TRBJ1-3; 8 bases align to TRBD1. Germline CDR1 is SGHKS and CDR2 is YYEKEE (reference sequence). The CDR3 loop spans 15 amino acids. V trimming: 4 bases; J trimming: 4 bases; junction bases outside the gene matches: 7. In DNA, the CDR3 is TGTGCCAGCAGCCCCGGACAGGGAACAGGAAACACCATATATTTT. Its protein product is CASSPGQGTGNTIYF.

This rearrangement joins TRBV5-1 to TRBJ2-1, with 9 bases that match TRBD2. The CDR3 consists of 14 residues. V was clipped by 0 bases and J by 14 bases; unmatched bases: 9. Germline V gene sequence: CDR1 SGHRS, CDR2 YFSETQ. This chain's CDR3 is CASSLEAAGGTKFF. In nucleotides, the CDR3 is TGCGCCAGCAGCTTGGAAGCAGCGGGAGGTACAAAGTTCTTC.

The genes are TRBV11-2 and TRBJ2-3; D is possibly TRBD2 (6 bases). Germline CDR1 reads SGHAT; CDR2 reads FQNNGV. The CDR3 runs to 16 residues. Trimming left V 2 bases short and J 0 bases short, with 12 bases between. CDR3 sequence (DNA): TGTGCCAGCAGCTTAACCGGCGGGACTAGCACAGATACGCAGTATTTT. It yields the protein CASSLTGGTSTDTQYF.

The genes are TRBV19 and TRBJ2-7, with D possibly being TRBD1 or TRBD2 (6 bases each). This CDR3 spans 15 amino acids. The V gene's germline CDR1 is LNHDA and CDR2 SQIVND (reference sequence). V lost 3 bases, J lost 0 bases, and 12 bases lay in between. This CDR3 is CASSIAGGLSYEQYF. The CDR3 bases are TGTGCCAGTAGTATTGCCGGGGGCCTCTCCTACGAGCAGTACTTC.

The chain couples TRBV9 to TRBJ2-3, with D hard to call. The CDR3 spans 12 residues. Trimming pared 3 bases from V and 2 bases from J, leaving 4 bases between. Germline loops: CDR1 SGDLS, CDR2 YYNGEE. DNA for the CDR3: TGTGCCAGCAGCGGGAACACAGATACGCAGTATTTT. It is translated as CASSGNTDTQYF.

The chain is built from TRBV6-1 and TRBJ1-2; TRBD1 is a possible D gene (6 bases). CDR3 length: 14 residues. Per germline, CDR1 MNHNS and CDR2 SASEGT. V gave up 2 bases and J gave up 8 bases, with 15 bases separating them. CDR3 region: CASSEYVGRGGYTF. The CDR3, as DNA: TGTGCCAGCAGTGAATATGTCGGAAGGGGGGGCTACACCTTC.